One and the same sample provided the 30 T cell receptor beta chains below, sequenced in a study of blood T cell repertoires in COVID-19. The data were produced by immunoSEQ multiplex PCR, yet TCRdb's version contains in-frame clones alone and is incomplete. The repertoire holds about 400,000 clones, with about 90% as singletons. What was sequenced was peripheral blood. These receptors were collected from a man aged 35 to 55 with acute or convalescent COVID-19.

This CDR3 is CASSPVAGAYEQYF. CDR3 nucleotide sequence: TGTGCCAGCAGCCCCGTAGCGGGAGCCTACGAGCAGTACTTC. The rearrangement uses TRBV3-1 (or the pseudogene TRBV3-2) and TRBJ2-7, with 9 bases identical to TRBD2. CDR1 and CDR2 from the germline V gene are LGHDT and YNNKEL (reference sequence). The ends lost 4 bases at V and 2 bases at J; junction bases unmatched: 3. The CDR3 is 14 amino acids.

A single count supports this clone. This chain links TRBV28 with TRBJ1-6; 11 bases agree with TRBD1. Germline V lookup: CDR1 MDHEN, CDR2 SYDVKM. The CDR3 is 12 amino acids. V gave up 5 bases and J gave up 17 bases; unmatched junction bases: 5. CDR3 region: CASSPGTGGVHF. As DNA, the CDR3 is TGTGCCAGCAGTCCCGGGACAGGGGGAGTCCACTTT.

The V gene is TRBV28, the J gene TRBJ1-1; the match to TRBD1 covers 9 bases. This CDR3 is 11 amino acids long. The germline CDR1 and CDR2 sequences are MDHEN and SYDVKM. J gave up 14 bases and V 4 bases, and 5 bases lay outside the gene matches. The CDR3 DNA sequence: TGTGCCAGCAGTTACAGGGGGCCGATATTCTTT. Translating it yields CASSYRGPIFF.

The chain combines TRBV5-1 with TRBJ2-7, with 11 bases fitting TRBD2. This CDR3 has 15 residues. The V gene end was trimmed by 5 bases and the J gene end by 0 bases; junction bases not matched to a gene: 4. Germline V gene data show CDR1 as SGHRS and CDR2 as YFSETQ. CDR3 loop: CASRVAGGSSYEQYF. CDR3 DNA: TGCGCCAGCAGGGTAGCGGGGGGGAGCTCCTACGAGCAGTACTTC. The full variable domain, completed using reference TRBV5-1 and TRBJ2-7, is KAGVTQTPRYLIKTRGQQVTLSCSPISGHRSVSWYQQTPGQGLQFLFEYFSETQRNKGNFPGRFSGRQFSNSRSEMNVSTLELGDSALYLCASRVAGGSSYEQYFGPGTRLTVT.

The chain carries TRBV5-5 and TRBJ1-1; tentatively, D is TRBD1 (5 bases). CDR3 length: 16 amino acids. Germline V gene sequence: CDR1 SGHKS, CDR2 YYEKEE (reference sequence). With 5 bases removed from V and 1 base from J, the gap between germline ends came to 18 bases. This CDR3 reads CASRRDRTSQNTEAFF. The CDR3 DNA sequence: TGTGCCAGCAGGCGGGACCGGACATCCCAGAACACTGAAGCTTTCTTT.

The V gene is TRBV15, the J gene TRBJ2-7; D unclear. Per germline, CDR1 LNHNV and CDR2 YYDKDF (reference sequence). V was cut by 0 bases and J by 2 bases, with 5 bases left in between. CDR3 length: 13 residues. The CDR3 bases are TGTGCCACCAGCAGAGACATTCCCTACGAGCAGTACTTC. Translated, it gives CATSRDIPYEQYF.

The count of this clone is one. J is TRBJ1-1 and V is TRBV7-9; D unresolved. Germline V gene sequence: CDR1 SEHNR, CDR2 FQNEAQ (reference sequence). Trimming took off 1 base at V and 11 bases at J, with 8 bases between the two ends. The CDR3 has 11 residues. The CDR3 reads CASSLEYTAFF. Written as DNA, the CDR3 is TGTGCCAGCAGCTTAGAGTATACTGCTTTCTTT.

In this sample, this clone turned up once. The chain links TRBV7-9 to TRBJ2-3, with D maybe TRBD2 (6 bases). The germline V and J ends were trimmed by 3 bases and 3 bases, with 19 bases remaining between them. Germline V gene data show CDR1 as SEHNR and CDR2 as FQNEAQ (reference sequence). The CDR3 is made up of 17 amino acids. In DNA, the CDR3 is TGTGCCAGCAGCTTTTACCCCCGGCGGGGAGAAACAGATACGCAGTATTTT. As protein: CASSFYPRRGETDTQYF.

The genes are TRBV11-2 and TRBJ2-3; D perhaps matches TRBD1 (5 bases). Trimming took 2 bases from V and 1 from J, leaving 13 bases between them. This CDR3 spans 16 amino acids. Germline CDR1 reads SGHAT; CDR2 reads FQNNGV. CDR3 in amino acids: CASSLLGVLGTDTQYF. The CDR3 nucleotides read TGTGCCAGCAGCTTATTAGGGGTACTCGGCACAGATACGCAGTATTTT.

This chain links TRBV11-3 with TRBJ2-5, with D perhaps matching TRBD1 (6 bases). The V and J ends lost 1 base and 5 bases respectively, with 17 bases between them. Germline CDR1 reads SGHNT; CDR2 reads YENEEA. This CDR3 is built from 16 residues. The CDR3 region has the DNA TGTGCCAGCAGCTTAGTGGTCCGGGACACCTCGGAGACCCAGTACTTC. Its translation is CASSLVVRDTSETQYF.

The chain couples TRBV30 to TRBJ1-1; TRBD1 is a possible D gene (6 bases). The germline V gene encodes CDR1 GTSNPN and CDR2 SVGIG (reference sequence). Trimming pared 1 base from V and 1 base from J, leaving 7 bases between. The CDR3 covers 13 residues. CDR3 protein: CAWSGDKNTEAFF. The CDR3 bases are TGTGCCTGGAGTGGGGACAAGAACACTGAAGCTTTCTTT.

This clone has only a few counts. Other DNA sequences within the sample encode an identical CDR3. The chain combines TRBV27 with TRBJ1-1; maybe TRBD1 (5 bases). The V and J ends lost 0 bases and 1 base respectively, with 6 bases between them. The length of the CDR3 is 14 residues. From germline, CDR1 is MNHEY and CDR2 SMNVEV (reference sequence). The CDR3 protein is CASSLSRANTEAFF. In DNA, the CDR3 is TGTGCCAGCAGTTTATCCAGGGCGAACACTGAAGCTTTCTTT.

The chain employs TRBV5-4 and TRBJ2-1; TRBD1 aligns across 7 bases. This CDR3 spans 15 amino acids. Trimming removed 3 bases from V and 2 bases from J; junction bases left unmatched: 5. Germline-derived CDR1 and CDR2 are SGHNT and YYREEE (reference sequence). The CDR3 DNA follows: TGTGCCAGCAGCTCCTCCGGGACAGCCTACAATGAGCAGTTCTTC. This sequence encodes CASSSSGTAYNEQFF.

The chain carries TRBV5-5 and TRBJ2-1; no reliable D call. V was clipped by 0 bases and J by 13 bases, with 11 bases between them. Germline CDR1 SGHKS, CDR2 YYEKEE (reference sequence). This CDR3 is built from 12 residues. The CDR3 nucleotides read TGTGCCAGCAGCTTGGAGAGACTGCTACAGTTCTTC. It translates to CASSLERLLQFF.

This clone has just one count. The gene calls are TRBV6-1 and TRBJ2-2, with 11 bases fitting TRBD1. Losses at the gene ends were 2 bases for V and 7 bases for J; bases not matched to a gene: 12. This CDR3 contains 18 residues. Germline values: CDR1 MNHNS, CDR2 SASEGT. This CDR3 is CASSENTLGQGAVGELFF. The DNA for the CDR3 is TGTGCCAGCAGTGAAAATACCCTCGGACAGGGGGCCGTCGGGGAGCTGTTTTTT.

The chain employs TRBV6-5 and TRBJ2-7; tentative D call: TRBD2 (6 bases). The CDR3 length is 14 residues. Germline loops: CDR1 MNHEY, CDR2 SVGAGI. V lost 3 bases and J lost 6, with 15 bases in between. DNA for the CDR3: TGTGCCAGCAGTTATGCGGGGAGTTACTCCGAGCAGTACTTC. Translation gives CASSYAGSYSEQYF.

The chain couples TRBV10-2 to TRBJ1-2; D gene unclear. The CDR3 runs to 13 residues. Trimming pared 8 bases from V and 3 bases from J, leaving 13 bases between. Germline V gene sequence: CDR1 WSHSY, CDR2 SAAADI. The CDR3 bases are TGCGCCAGCGGGGTACACGGGGACTATGGCTACACCTTC. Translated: CASGVHGDYGYTF.

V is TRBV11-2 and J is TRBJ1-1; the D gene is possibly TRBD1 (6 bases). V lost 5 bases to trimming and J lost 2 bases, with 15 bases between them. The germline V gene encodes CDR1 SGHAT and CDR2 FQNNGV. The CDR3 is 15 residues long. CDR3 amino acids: CASSPLQGINTEAFF. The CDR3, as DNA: TGTGCCAGCAGCCCCCTACAGGGAATTAACACTGAAGCTTTCTTT. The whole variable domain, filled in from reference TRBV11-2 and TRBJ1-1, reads EAGVAQSPRYKIIEKRQSVAFWCNPISGHATLYWYQQILGQGPKLLIQFQNNGVVDDSQLPKDRFSAERLKGVDSTLKIQPAKLEDSAVYLCASSPLQGINTEAFFGQGTRLTVV.

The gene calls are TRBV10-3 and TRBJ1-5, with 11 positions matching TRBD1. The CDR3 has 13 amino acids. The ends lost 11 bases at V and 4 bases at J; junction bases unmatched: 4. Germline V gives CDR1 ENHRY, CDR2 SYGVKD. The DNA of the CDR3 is TGTGCCGTTGGGACAGGGGGGAATCAGCCCCAGCATTTT. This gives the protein CAVGTGGNQPQHF.

In nucleotides, the CDR3 is TGTGCCTGGAGTGTAGGTGGCGGGGAGACCCAGTACTTC. Its protein is CAWSVGGGETQYF. This rearrangement joins TRBV30 to TRBJ2-5, with D tentatively TRBD2 (5 bases). CDR3 size: 13 residues. Trimming took 0 bases from V and 5 from J, leaving 10 bases between them. Germline CDR1 reads GTSNPN; CDR2 reads SVGIG (reference sequence).

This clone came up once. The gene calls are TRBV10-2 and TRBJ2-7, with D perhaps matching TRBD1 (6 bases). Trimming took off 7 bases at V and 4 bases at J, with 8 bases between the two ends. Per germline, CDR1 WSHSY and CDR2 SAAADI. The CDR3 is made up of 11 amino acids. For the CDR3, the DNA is TGCGCCAGCACGGACAGTTACGAGCAGTACTTC. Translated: CASTDSYEQYF.

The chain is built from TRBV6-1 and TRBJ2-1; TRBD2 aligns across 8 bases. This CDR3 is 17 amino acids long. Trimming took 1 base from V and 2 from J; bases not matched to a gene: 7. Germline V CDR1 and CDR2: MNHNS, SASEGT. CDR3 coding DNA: TGTGCCAGCAGTGAAGAGTCTAGCGGGCCCCCCTACAATGAGCAGTTCTTC. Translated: CASSEESSGPPYNEQFF.

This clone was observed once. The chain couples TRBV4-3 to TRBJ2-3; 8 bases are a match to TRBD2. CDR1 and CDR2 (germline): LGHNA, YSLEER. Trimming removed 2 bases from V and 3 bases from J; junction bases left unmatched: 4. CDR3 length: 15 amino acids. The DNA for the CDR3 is TGCGCCAGCAGCCAAAGAGCGGGGGAAACAGATACGCAGTATTTT. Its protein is CASSQRAGETDTQYF.

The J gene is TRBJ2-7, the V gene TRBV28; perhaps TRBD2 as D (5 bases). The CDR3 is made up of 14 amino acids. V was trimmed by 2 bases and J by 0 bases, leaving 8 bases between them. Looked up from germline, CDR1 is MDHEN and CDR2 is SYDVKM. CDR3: CASSLVGDSYEQYF. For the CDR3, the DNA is TGTGCCAGCAGTTTAGTCGGGGACTCCTACGAGCAGTACTTC.

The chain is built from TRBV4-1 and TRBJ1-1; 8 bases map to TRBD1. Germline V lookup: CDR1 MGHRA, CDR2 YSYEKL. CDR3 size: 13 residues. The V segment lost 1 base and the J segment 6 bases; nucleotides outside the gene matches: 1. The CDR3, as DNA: TGCGCCAGCAGCCAAGGACAGGGGTCTGAAGCTTTCTTT. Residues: CASSQGQGSEAFF.

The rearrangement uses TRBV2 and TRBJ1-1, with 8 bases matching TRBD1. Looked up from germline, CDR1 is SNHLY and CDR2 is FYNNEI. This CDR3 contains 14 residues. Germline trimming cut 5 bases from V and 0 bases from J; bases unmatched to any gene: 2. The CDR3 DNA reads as TGTGCCAGCAGTTCGGGACAGGTGAACACTGAAGCTTTCTTT. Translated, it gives CASSSGQVNTEAFF.

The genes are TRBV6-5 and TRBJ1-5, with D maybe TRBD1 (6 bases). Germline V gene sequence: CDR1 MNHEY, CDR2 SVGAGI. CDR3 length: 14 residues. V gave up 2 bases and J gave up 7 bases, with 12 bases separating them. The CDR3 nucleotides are TGTGCCAGCAGTTACACCTCAGGGGACCAGCCCCAGCATTTT. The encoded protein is CASSYTSGDQPQHF.

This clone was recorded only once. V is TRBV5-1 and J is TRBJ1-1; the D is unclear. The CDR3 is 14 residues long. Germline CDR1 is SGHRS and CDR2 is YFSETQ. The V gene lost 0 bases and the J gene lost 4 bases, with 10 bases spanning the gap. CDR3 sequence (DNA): TGCGCCAGCAGCTTGGGGGGTGAGGGCACTGAAGCTTTCTTT. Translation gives CASSLGGEGTEAFF.

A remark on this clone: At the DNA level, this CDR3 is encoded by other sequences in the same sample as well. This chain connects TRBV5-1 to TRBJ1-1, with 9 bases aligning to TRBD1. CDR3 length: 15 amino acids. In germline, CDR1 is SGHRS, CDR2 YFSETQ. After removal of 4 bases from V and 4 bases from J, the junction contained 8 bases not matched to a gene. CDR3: CASSLGGQGGTEAFF. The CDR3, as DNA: TGCGCCAGCAGCCTGGGGGGACAGGGAGGCACTGAAGCTTTCTTT.

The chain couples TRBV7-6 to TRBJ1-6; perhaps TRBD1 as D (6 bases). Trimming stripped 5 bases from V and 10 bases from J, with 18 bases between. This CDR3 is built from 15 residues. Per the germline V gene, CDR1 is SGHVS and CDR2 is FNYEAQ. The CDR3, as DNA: TGTGCCAGCAGCCAGACGGCGGGGGGCACCTCACCCCTCCACTTT. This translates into CASSQTAGGTSPLHF.